A selection of T cell receptor beta chains follows, all from one sample in a study of molecular identifiers for immune sequencing clone quantification. TCRdb redid the calling of the PCR reads with MiXCR, one entry per CDR3 protein. The table shows 300,000 to 350,000 distinct CDR3 sequences, with about a fifth occurring only once. Material for sequencing was naive CD8+ T cells from blood, with Jurkat cell RNA spiked in. All receptors derive from a human donor in good health. Some libraries in this study had Jurkat cell RNA spiked in. Both conserved end residues are part of each CDR3. The order of the fields is CDR3 DNA, CDR3 protein, clone size, J gene, V gene, D gene. A D gene is named only where the DNA matches it firmly. Clone size is not always given. Where it is, it says once, few, many or a class for expanded clones.

TGTGCCAGCAGCTCTCTAGTGGGGTACAGAGATGAAAAACTGTTTTTT	CASSSLVGYRDEKLFF	many	TRBJ1-4	TRBV7-2	.
TGTGCCAGCAGTTCATCAAACCTAGAAAAACTGTTTTTT	CASSSSNLEKLFF	many	TRBJ1-4	TRBV12-3/TRBV12-4	.
TGTGCCAGCAGCGCGCCAGGGGGCGCGACCACTGAAGCTTTCTTT	CASSAPGGATTEAFF	many	TRBJ1-1	TRBV7-9	TRBD1
TGCAGCGTTAGAGGCAGTAGCACAGATACGCAGTATTTT	CSVRGSSTDTQYF	many	TRBJ2-3	TRBV29-1	.
TGTGCCTGGGGGACAATAGCGGGAGGGTTTATCCATGAGCAGTTCTTC	CAWGTIAGGFIHEQFF	many	TRBJ2-1	TRBV30	TRBD2
TGTGCCAGTAGTAGTCAGGGCGACTCCTACGAGCAGTACTTC	CASSSQGDSYEQYF	.	TRBJ2-7	TRBV19	.
TGTGCCAGCAGTCTCCTCGGGACTAGATTTCTGCGAGAGACCCAGTACTTC	CASSLLGTRFLRETQYF	many	TRBJ2-5	TRBV6-2/TRBV6-3	TRBD2
TGCGCCAGCAGCCAAGTTCCAGGCCCTTACTCCTACGAGCAGTACTTC	CASSQVPGPYSYEQYF	many	TRBJ2-7	TRBV4-1	.
TGTGCCAGCAGCTCTCCTGGGAACATTCAGTACTTC	CASSSPGNIQYF	few	TRBJ2-4	TRBV7-9	.
TGTGCCAGAGGACAGACGCCTTTTGGGGCTGAAGCTTTCTTT	CARGQTPFGAEAFF	many	TRBJ1-1	TRBV2	.
TGCAGTGCTAGAGATGAGAGGGAAGGGCTCTCTGGAAACACCATATATTTT	CSARDEREGLSGNTIYF	.	TRBJ1-3	TRBV20-1	.
TGCGCCAGCAGTGAGTCATCGGGACAGGCGGGTACTGAAGCTTTCTTT	CASSESSGQAGTEAFF	many	TRBJ1-1	TRBV10-2	TRBD1
TGTGCCAGCAGTTTATACTCTGGCGGCCAGTCCTACGAGCAGTACTTC	CASSLYSGGQSYEQYF	many	TRBJ2-7	TRBV28	.
TGCGCCAGCAGCCAAGATTTCCTTTCTAGCGGGGGGGCCGCTAATGAGCAGTTCTTC	CASSQDFLSSGGAANEQFF	many	TRBJ2-1	TRBV4-3	TRBD2
TGTGCCAGCAGCAACCAGGGGAGGACAGATACGCAGTATTTT	CASSNQGRTDTQYF	few	TRBJ2-3	TRBV5-6	.
TGTGCCAGCAGCCAAGTTGCAGGAGTGAACACTGAAGCTTTCTTT	CASSQVAGVNTEAFF	few	TRBJ1-1	TRBV14	.